Listed below are T cell receptor beta chains from one sample, sequenced in a study of cytomegalovirus exposure and HLA in healthy donors. The table came from immunoSEQ multiplex PCR; TCRdb's copy has only in-frame clones and leaves some out. This table lists 150,000 or so clones. Sample: PBMCs. The origin of the receptors is a woman aged 40-49 years in good health and CMV-seropositive. The CDR3 runs from the conserved cysteine through the conserved F or W. A D gene is named only where the DNA matches it firmly.

d_call j_call v_call cdr3_aa cdr3_nt
NA TRBJ2-7 TRBV5-5 CASSLVSYYEQYF TGTGCCAGCAGCTTGGTAAGCTACTACGAGCAGTACTTC
NA TRBJ1-2 TRBV7-9 CASSFRFTDGYTF TGTGCCAGCAGCTTCAGGTTTACCGATGGCTACACCTTC
TRBD1 TRBJ1-2 TRBV9 CASSAARGGDYYGYTF TGTGCCAGCAGCGCTGCGCGAGGGGGCGACTACTATGGCTACACCTTC
TRBD2 TRBJ2-7 TRBV9 CASSGYAGDEQYF TGTGCCAGCAGCGGTTACGCGGGGGACGAGCAGTACTTC
TRBD2 TRBJ2-3 TRBV7-6 CASSPGTSGSYPDTQYF TGTGCCAGCAGCCCAGGGACTAGCGGGAGTTATCCAGATACGCAGTATTTT
TRBD2 TRBJ2-3 TRBV4-3 CASSQDLLAGGYTDTQYF TGCGCCAGCAGCCAAGACCTCTTAGCGGGAGGATACACAGATACGCAGTATTTT
NA TRBJ2-7 TRBV27 CASSLGGFSSYEQYF TGTGCCAGCAGTTTAGGAGGGTTCAGCTCCTACGAGCAGTACTTC
NA TRBJ1-1 TRBV6-5 CASSNAPGHIGAFF TGTGCCAGCAGCAACGCCCCCGGACACATCGGAGCTTTCTTT
TRBD2 TRBJ2-7 TRBV7-9 CASSSRTSGPTEQYF TGTGCCAGCAGCTCCAGGACTAGCGGACCCACCGAGCAGTACTTC
TRBD2 TRBJ2-1 TRBV14 CASSPRLEAGRRFF TGTGCCAGCAGCCCCAGGTTGGAAGCGGGGAGACGGTTCTTC
NA TRBJ1-5 TRBV6-6 CASSRHRDSSNQPQHF TGTGCCAGCAGTCGACACCGGGACTCTAGCAATCAGCCCCAGCATTTT
TRBD2 TRBJ2-5 TRBV30 CACAESGRKTQYF TGTGCCTGCGCCGAGAGCGGGAGAAAGACCCAGTACTTC
NA TRBJ2-5 TRBV5-4 CASSLDRGGETQYF TGTGCCAGCAGCTTGGATAGGGGAGGAGAGACCCAGTACTTC
NA TRBJ1-2 TRBV19 CATTGLYYGYTF TGTGCCACCACGGGACTCTACTATGGCTACACCTTC
NA TRBJ1-1 TRBV19 CASSIAPVTEAFF TGTGCCAGTAGTATAGCCCCGGTCACTGAAGCTTTCTTT
NA TRBJ1-1 TRBV5-1 CASSFSRGVTEAFF TGCGCCAGCAGCTTCAGCAGGGGCGTCACTGAAGCTTTCTTT
NA TRBJ2-2 TRBV6-1 CASTPRVAGELFF TGTGCCAGCACCCCCAGGGTCGCCGGGGAGCTGTTTTTT
NA TRBJ1-4 TRBV28 CASSLFMALNEKLFF TGTGCCAGCAGTTTATTTATGGCTCTTAATGAAAAACTGTTTTTT
TRBD1 TRBJ1-2 TRBV28 CASSPDRGGPDYGYTF TGTGCCAGCAGCCCGGACAGGGGGGGTCCCGACTATGGCTACACCTTC
TRBD1 TRBJ2-6 TRBV9 CASSATGERSGANVLTF TGTGCCAGCAGCGCTACAGGGGAGAGGTCCGGGGCCAACGTCCTGACTTTC
TRBD2 TRBJ2-5 TRBV7-3 CASSPASGILETQYF TGTGCCAGCAGCCCCGCTAGCGGGATTTTAGAGACCCAGTACTTC
TRBD2 TRBJ2-7 TRBV4-1 CASSQLGLESYEQYF TGCGCCAGCAGCCAGTTAGGACTAGAATCCTACGAGCAGTACTTC
NA TRBJ2-1 TRBV19 CASSMFGGSGINEQFF TGTGCCAGTAGTATGTTCGGGGGATCCGGCATTAATGAGCAGTTCTTC
NA TRBJ2-7 TRBV15 CATSRDHGGSSYEQYF TGTGCCACCAGCAGAGATCATGGGGGCAGCTCCTACGAGCAGTACTTC
TRBD1 TRBJ1-1 TRBV14 CASSPIGQGARGTEAFF TGTGCCAGCAGCCCGATCGGGCAGGGGGCTAGGGGCACTGAAGCTTTCTTT
TRBD1 TRBJ2-7 TRBV6-5 CASTRGQAYEQYF TGTGCCAGCACCCGAGGACAGGCCTACGAGCAGTACTTC
NA TRBJ2-7 TRBV5-1 CASSPSRFDEQYF TGCGCCAGCAGCCCCTCGAGGTTCGACGAGCAGTACTTC
TRBD2 TRBJ2-7 TRBV18 CASSPLRGGTYEQYF TGTGCCAGCTCACCTCTCCGGGGGGGGACCTACGAGCAGTACTTC
NA TRBJ2-7 TRBV5-1 CASSPGDYEQYF TGCGCCAGCAGCCCAGGGGATTACGAGCAGTACTTC
TRBD1 TRBJ2-1 TRBV6-5 CASSYETGPRNEQFF TGTGCCAGCAGTTACGAGACAGGGCCACGCAATGAGCAGTTCTTC
NA TRBJ1-5 TRBV6-1 CASSEGRGNQPQHF TGTGCCAGCAGTGAAGGACGGGGGAATCAGCCCCAGCATTTT
NA TRBJ2-1 TRBV11-3 CASSEGTSQYNEQFF TGTGCCAGCAGCGAAGGGACTTCTCAATACAATGAGCAGTTCTTC
TRBD1 TRBJ1-4 TRBV5-6 CASSLGLGWDSSEKLFF TGTGCCAGCAGCTTGGGTCTCGGTTGGGACAGTTCTGAAAAACTGTTTTTT
NA TRBJ1-2 TRBV18 CASSPSGKEGYTF TGTGCCAGCTCACCGTCAGGGAAGGAAGGCTACACCTTC
NA TRBJ2-3 TRBV7-9 CASREKTGEGTDTQYF TGTGCCAGCAGAGAAAAAACAGGGGAGGGCACAGATACGCAGTATTTT
TRBD1 TRBJ1-2 TRBV15 CATSSQGQARATF TGTGCCACCAGCTCTCAGGGACAGGCCCGGGCCACCTTC
TRBD2 TRBJ2-5 TRBV11-2 CASSPQRVGRLIRETQYF TGTGCCAGCAGCCCTCAGAGGGTCGGGAGGCTAATTCGGGAGACCCAGTACTTC
NA TRBJ1-3 TRBV9 CASSAPAGAKGNTIYF TGTGCCAGCAGCGCTCCTGCGGGAGCCAAAGGGAACACCATATATTTT
NA TRBJ2-7 TRBV18 CASSSLERGEQYF TGTGCCAGCTCATCCTTAGAAAGGGGCGAGCAGTACTTC
TRBD1 TRBJ2-7 TRBV7-8 CASSLGQIDRGREQYF TGTGCCAGCAGCTTAGGCCAAATAGACAGGGGTCGCGAGCAGTACTTC
NA TRBJ1-2 TRBV28 CASSPNGAGRDGYTF TGTGCCAGCAGTCCCAATGGGGCAGGCCGGGATGGCTACACCTTC